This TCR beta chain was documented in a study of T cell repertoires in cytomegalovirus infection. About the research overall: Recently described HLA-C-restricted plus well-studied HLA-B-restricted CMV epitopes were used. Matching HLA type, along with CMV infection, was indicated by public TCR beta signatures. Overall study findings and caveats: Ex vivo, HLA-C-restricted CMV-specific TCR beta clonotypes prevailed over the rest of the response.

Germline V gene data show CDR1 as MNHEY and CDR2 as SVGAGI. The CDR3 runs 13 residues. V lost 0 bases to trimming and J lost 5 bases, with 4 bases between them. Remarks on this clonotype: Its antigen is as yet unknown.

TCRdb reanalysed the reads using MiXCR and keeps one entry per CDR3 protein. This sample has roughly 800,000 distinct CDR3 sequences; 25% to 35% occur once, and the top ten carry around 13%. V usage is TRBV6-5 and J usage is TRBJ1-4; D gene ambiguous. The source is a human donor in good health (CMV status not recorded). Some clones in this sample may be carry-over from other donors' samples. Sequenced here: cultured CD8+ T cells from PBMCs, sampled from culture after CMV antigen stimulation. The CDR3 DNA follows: TGTGCCAGCAGTTACTCGGAAAATGAAAAACTGTTTTTT. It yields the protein CASSYSENEKLFF.